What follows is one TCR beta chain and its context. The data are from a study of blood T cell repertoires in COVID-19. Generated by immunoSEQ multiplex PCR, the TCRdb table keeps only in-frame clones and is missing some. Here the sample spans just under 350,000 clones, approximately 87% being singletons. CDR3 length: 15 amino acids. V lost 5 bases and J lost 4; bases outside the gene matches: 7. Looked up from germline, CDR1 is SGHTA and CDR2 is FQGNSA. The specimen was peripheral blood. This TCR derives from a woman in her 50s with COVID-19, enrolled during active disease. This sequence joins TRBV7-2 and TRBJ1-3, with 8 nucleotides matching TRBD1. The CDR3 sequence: CASSAQQGGGNTIYF. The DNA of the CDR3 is TGTGCCAGCAGCGCCCAACAGGGGGGCGGAAACACCATATATTTT.